A selection of T cell receptor beta chains follows, all from one sample in a study of prognosis after radiotherapy for stage I lung cancer. Via MiXCR, TCRdb re-called the multiplex PCR reads, giving one row per CDR3 protein. The table includes tens of thousands of distinct CDR3 sequences, more than 25% detected once. Sequenced material: PBMCs, taken before or after stereotactic body radiation therapy (not recorded which). The receptors stem from a donor over 45 with non-small cell lung cancer. Both conserved end residues are part of each CDR3. The D gene is left open where the match is weak. Not every row has a clone size; where given, it reads once, few, many or a size class.

J gene,clone size,D gene,V gene,CDR3 protein,CDR3 DNA
TRBJ1-2,many,-,TRBV6-1,CASSPLGNYGYTF,TGTGCCAGCAGCCCTCTGGGGAACTATGGCTACACCTTC
TRBJ1-2,many,TRBD1,TRBV20-1,CSARDWDRGSYGYTF,TGCAGTGCTAGAGACTGGGACAGGGGAAGCTATGGCTACACCTTC
TRBJ2-2,-,TRBD2,TRBV20-1,CSAPGLAGSVGELFF,TGCAGTGCTCCTGGGTTAGCGGGGAGCGTCGGGGAGCTGTTTTTT
TRBJ1-2,many,-,TRBV11-2,CASSQDTTNYGYTF,TGTGCCAGCAGCCAGGACACCACTAACTATGGCTACACCTTC
TRBJ1-5,many,-,TRBV19,CASSIDHNNPTVQPQHF,TGTGCCAGTAGTATAGACCACAACAACCCGACGGTACAGCCCCAGCATTTT
TRBJ2-5,many,-,TRBV7-2,CASSLGGLQETQYF,TGTGCCAGCAGCTTAGGGGGCTTGCAAGAGACCCAGTACTTC
TRBJ2-7,many,TRBD1,TRBV27,CASSRTGGEQYF,TGTGCCAGCAGTCGGACAGGGGGCGAGCAGTACTTC
TRBJ2-3,many,TRBD2,TRBV15,CATSSGTSGTDTQYF,TGTGCCACCAGCAGCGGGACTAGCGGTACAGATACGCAGTATTTT
TRBJ1-2,-,TRBD1,TRBV11-2,CASSPPAGFRQGRHGCTF,TGTGCCAGCAGCCCGCCAGCCGGTTTTCGACAGGGGCGTCATGGCTGCACCTTC
TRBJ2-1,many,TRBD2,TRBV6-1,CASSTSGGWNNEQFF,TGTGCCAGCAGTACTAGCGGGGGCTGGAACAATGAGCAGTTCTTC
TRBJ2-7,many,-,TRBV11-2,CASRGVSAAYEQYF,TGTGCCAGCAGGGGGGTATCGGCGGCCTACGAGCAGTACTTC
TRBJ2-2,many,-,TRBV19,CASSIVNAGELFF,TGTGCCAGTAGTATTGTGAACGCCGGGGAGCTGTTTTTT
TRBJ1-1,many,-,TRBV20-1,CSASPWGTLNTEAFF,TGCAGTGCTAGCCCTTGGGGCACCCTGAACACTGAAGCTTTCTTT
TRBJ2-1,many,-,TRBV15,CATSKDRGAGSEQFF,TGTGCCACCAGCAAAGACAGAGGGGCAGGTAGTGAGCAGTTCTTC
TRBJ2-3,-,-,TRBV7-2,CASSPTGSLTDTQYF,TGTGCCAGTTCTCCCACTGGCTCCCTTACAGATACGCAGTATTTT
TRBJ2-7,many,-,TRBV10-3,CAISEDRREYEQYF,TGTGCCATCAGTGAGGACAGGAGGGAGTACGAGCAGTACTTC
TRBJ2-7,many,-,TRBV10-3,CAISESSPGLGPYEQYF,TGTGCCATCAGTGAGTCGTCGCCGGGCCTAGGTCCCTACGAGCAGTACTTC
TRBJ2-1,-,TRBD1,TRBV5-4,CASRPGTGSQEQFF,TGTGCCAGCAGACCCGGGACAGGGTCTCAAGAGCAGTTCTTC
TRBJ1-1,many,-,TRBV3-1,CASSQGTVRNTEAFF,TGTGCCAGCAGCCAAGGGACAGTCCGCAACACTGAAGCTTTCTTT
TRBJ1-4,many,-,TRBV4-2,CASSQEGVGNEKLFF,TGTGCCAGCAGCCAAGAAGGGGTGGGGAATGAAAAACTGTTTTTT
TRBJ2-1,many,TRBD1,TRBV4-1,CASSRGRDRGRDEQFF,TGCGCCAGCAGCCGAGGCCGGGACAGGGGGCGCGATGAGCAGTTCTTC
TRBJ1-2,many,TRBD1,TRBV20-1,CSAIEMDRSNYGYTF,TGCAGTGCTATCGAGATGGACAGGAGTAACTATGGCTACACCTTC
TRBJ2-1,many,-,TRBV6-5,CASSYLSPDGAYNEQFF,TGTGCCAGCAGTTACCTGAGCCCGGACGGGGCCTACAATGAGCAGTTCTTC
TRBJ2-7,many,-,TRBV25-1,CASRNSGTSYEQYF,TGTGCCAGCAGAAACAGTGGAACCTCCTACGAGCAGTACTTC
TRBJ1-6,many,-,TRBV5-6,CASSLAGSIIDSPLHF,TGTGCCAGCAGCTTGGCCGGGAGTATAATAGATTCACCCCTCCACTTT
TRBJ1-1,many,-,TRBV28,CASSRVQGTEAFF,TGTGCCAGCAGCCGAGTCCAGGGCACTGAAGCTTTCTTT
TRBJ2-3,-,-,TRBV15,CATSREIAVLRANTQYF,TGTGCCACCAGCAGAGAAATAGCGGTCCTGCGGGCAAATACGCAGTATTTT
TRBJ2-7,many,-,TRBV9,CASSASGTSSYEQYF,TGTGCCAGCAGCGCCTCCGGGACGTCTTCCTACGAGCAGTACTTC
TRBJ2-5,many,TRBD1,TRBV2,CASSEGFTGTGGKETQYF,TGTGCCAGCAGTGAAGGGTTCACCGGGACAGGGGGTAAAGAGACCCAGTACTTC
TRBJ1-4,many,TRBD1,TRBV19,CASNRGPEKLFF,TGTGCCAGTAACAGGGGGCCTGAAAAACTGTTTTTT
TRBJ1-1,many,TRBD1,TRBV6-1,CASSPSGQPNTEAFF,TGTGCCAGCAGTCCATCGGGACAGCCGAACACTGAAGCTTTCTTT
TRBJ1-5,many,TRBD1,TRBV19,CASRDRVMYQPQHF,TGTGCCAGTCGGGACAGGGTAATGTATCAGCCCCAGCATTTT
TRBJ2-1,many,TRBD2,TRBV30,CAWKGTSGGATWNNEQFF,TGTGCCTGGAAGGGGACTAGCGGGGGGGCAACCTGGAACAATGAGCAGTTCTTC
TRBJ2-7,many,-,TRBV20-1,CSVLHRWTYEQYF,TGCAGTGTTCTCCACAGGTGGACCTACGAGCAGTACTTC
TRBJ2-1,many,TRBD1,TRBV7-9,CASSLAGTGGNEQFF,TGTGCCAGCAGCTTAGCAGGGACAGGGGGCAATGAGCAGTTCTTC
TRBJ2-3,many,-,TRBV5-1,CASGPTDRSDTQYF,TGCGCCAGCGGACCCACCGACAGATCAGATACGCAGTATTTT
TRBJ2-7,many,-,TRBV27,CASRKDRTVGTYEQYF,TGTGCCAGCAGGAAAGACAGAACGGTAGGGACCTACGAGCAGTACTTC
TRBJ1-1,many,-,TRBV6-1,CASRMNRNTEAFF,TGTGCCAGCAGGATGAACCGGAACACTGAAGCTTTCTTT
TRBJ1-5,many,-,TRBV18,CASSPVYGNQPQHF,TGTGCCAGCTCACCGGTATATGGGAACCAGCCCCAGCATTTT
TRBJ2-7,many,-,TRBV2,CASSEFRGDEQYF,TGTGCCAGCAGTGAGTTCAGGGGTGACGAGCAGTACTTC
TRBJ2-4,-,TRBD1,TRBV2,CASSKTGDVIQYF,TGTGCCAGCAGCAAGACAGGGGACGTCATTCAGTACTTC
TRBJ1-2,many,TRBD1,TRBV25-1,CASSQGADGYTF,TGTGCCAGCAGCCAGGGGGCTGATGGCTACACCTTC
TRBJ1-1,many,TRBD1,TRBV6-2/TRBV6-3,CATTDRGMLGMNTEAFF,TGTGCCACAACTGACAGGGGGATGTTAGGAATGAACACTGAAGCTTTCTTT
TRBJ2-2,many,TRBD1,TRBV6-1,CASSWDRAVGELFF,TGTGCCAGCAGCTGGGACAGGGCAGTCGGGGAGCTGTTTTTT
TRBJ1-2,many,TRBD1,TRBV20-1,CSATRTGKYSYGYTF,TGCAGTGCCACCCGGACAGGGAAATATTCCTATGGCTACACCTTC
TRBJ2-3,-,-,TRBV20-1,CSASRRGATDTQYF,TGCAGTGCTAGCAGGAGAGGTGCCACAGATACGCAGTATTTT
TRBJ1-2,-,-,TRBV4-3,CASSQVLRDGHTF,TGCGCCAGCAGCCAAGTCTTAAGAGATGGGCACACCTTC
TRBJ2-7,many,TRBD1,TRBV4-1,CASSVRQGEGYEQYF,TGCGCCAGCAGCGTTCGACAGGGCGAGGGCTACGAGCAGTACTTC
TRBJ1-2,many,-,TRBV30,CAWRIGNWVNGYTF,TGTGCCTGGAGGATAGGGAATTGGGTTAATGGCTACACCTTC
TRBJ2-2,many,TRBD1,TRBV19,CASSIDQLGTGVDTGELFF,TGTGCCAGTAGTATAGATCAACTCGGGACAGGGGTTGATACCGGGGAGCTGTTTTTT
TRBJ2-5,many,-,TRBV5-1,CASRFNPGTTQETQYF,TGCGCCAGCAGATTTAACCCCGGGACAACCCAAGAGACCCAGTACTTC
TRBJ1-6,-,-,TRBV6-9,CASSYQKVSFSPLHF,TGTGCCAGCAGTTACCAGAAGGTATCCTTTTCACCCCTCCACTTT